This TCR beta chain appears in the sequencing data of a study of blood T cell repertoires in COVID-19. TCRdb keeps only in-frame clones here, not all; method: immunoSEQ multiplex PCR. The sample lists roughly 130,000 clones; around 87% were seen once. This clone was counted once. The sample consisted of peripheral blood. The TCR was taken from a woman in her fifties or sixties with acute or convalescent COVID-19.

This chain's CDR3 is CASSMRGTEAFF. CDR3 coding DNA: TGTGCCAGTAGTATGAGAGGGACTGAAGCTTTCTTT. The rearrangement uses TRBV19 and TRBJ1-1; D gene unclear. The V end lost 3 bases, the J end lost 5 bases, and 7 bases lay between the germline ends. The CDR3 runs to 12 residues. Germline CDR1 reads LNHDA; CDR2 reads SQIVND (reference sequence).